This T cell receptor beta chain was recorded in a study of T cells in localized non-small cell lung cancer. Sequencing used immunoSEQ multiplex PCR; TCRdb keeps in-frame clones, though not all of them. Of about 48,000 clones in the sample, about 80% were seen once. In the case of this clone: What it binds is not known. Other nucleotide sequences in the sample specify the same CDR3.

This CDR3 has 15 residues. Trimming left V 0 bases short and J 4 bases short, with 12 bases between. From germline, CDR1 is SGHTA and CDR2 FQGNSA. Notes on the study in general: Heterogeneity remains possible, as sequencing covered one tumor region only.

J is TRBJ1-1 and V is TRBV7-2, with a tentative D call TRBD1 (5 bases). The starting material was peripheral blood, obtained before any cancer treatment. The sequence derives from a man between 40 and 69 years old with stage I squamous cell lung carcinoma. The CDR3 sequence: CASSLAAGRGTEAFF. In DNA, the CDR3 is TGTGCCAGCAGCTTAGCGGCCGGGAGGGGCACTGAAGCTTTCTTT.